This T cell receptor beta chain was found in a study of T-cell memory formation after mild COVID-19. About the study: Clusters were largely donor specific.

5'RACE with constant-segment primers built TCRalpha and TCRbeta cDNA libraries with UMIs. TCRdb re-called the 5' RACE reads with MiXCR, one entry per CDR3 protein. The repertoire has under 300,000 distinct CDR3 sequences, more than 15% of them found once; the top ten carry roughly 23%. This clonotype came up a few times. No antigen is known for it. Whole-study findings and limits: Among contracting clones, CD4+ were mainly CM/EM and CD8+ enriched in EMRA.

The CDR3 length is 14 residues. Germline-derived CDR1 and CDR2 are PRHDT and FYEKMQ (reference sequence). Trimming left V 5 bases short and J 2 bases short, with 9 bases between. The sequencing sample was made of PBMCs or a T cell subset sorted from them (not recorded which). The TCR originated in a man aged 18-30 years who had mild COVID-19 (a few samples of this study predate the infection). Cell type and time point are not known. The rearrangement joins TRBV13 to TRBJ2-2; D is ambiguous. CDR3 amino acids: CASSLRVNTGELFF. The CDR3 bases are TGTGCCAGCAGCCTCCGGGTCAACACCGGGGAGCTGTTTTTT.